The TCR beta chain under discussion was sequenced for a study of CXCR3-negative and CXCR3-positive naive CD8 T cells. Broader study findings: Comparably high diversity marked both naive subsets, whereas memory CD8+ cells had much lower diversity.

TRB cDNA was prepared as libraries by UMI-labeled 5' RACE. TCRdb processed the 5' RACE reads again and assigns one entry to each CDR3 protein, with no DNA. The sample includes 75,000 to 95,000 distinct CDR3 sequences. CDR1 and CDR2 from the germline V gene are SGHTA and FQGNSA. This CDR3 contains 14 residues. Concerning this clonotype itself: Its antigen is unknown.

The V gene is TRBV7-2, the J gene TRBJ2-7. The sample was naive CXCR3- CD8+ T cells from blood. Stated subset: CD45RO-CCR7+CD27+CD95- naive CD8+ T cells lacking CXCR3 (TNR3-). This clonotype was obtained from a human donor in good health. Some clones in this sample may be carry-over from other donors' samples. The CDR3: CASSLEQGSYEQYF.